This T cell receptor beta chain stems from a study of molecular identifiers for immune sequencing clone quantification (dated by TCRdb to 2017 to 2018). Notes on the research overall: For a replicate experiment, RNA from around 18,000 or 91,000 naive CD8 T cells was divided into five aliquots, and four of the five aliquots were sequenced. This methods study used CD8 T cells to benchmark TCR RNA copy counting and molecular-identifier clustering-based TCR repertoire sequencing (MIDCIRS).

The library came from PCR. The instrument was an Illumina HiSeq 4000. Bulk TCR libraries were made following a previously described method, with the TCR primers given in Table S5. Purification of total RNA was performed with the Qiagen AllPrep DNA/RNA kit. Before analysis, reads from multiple sequencing runs of the same library were pooled. Regarding the original processing steps: Reads were retained only if the reads had an exact TCR constant sequence, and the retained reads were trimmed to 150 nt and grouped according to their 12-nt molecular barcodes. Reads within each barcode group were sub-clustered using a 15% Levenshtein threshold, and quality-weighted consensus sequences were constructed for each RNA molecule. Non-functional sequences were filtered out, along with any lower-count sequence sitting one edit away from another sequence. On the basis of fitting two negative binomial distributions, barcode sub-clusters with fewer than 20% of the maximum read count were discarded. TCRdb reran the public reads through fastp at Q25 and MiXCR, keeping productive beta chains. Merged by CDR3 protein, the rows form single entries marked with the most common genes and DNA. The V and J calls were not made by the authors but by TCRdb's processing. This sample comprises more than 450,000 distinct CDR3 sequences, about a fifth of them detected only once. Jointly, the top ten make up about 0.8% of the sample.

V was cut back by 0 bases and J by 4 bases, leaving a gap of 15 bases between them. From the cysteine through the phenylalanine, the CDR3 covers 17 amino acids. This entry keeps only the CDR3 DNA: 51 bases, framed from base 1. Sequences LGHNA (CDR1) and YSLEER (CDR2) are obtained from the germline V gene. This clonotype was counted a few times. The antigen it recognizes is unknown. No base qualities exist here, and no much larger clone lies one base off it. Here is what the overall study found, with its caveats: When barcode sub-clustering was omitted, TCR diversity was inflated by chimeric consensus sequences, with chimeras reaching as high as 47%. Spiked-in Jurkat TCR RNA equivalent to a single cell was reported to be detectable even among 980,000 or so naive CD8 T cells. Naive libraries contained spiked-in Jurkat TCR RNA (roughly ten copies' worth), which is not part of the donor repertoire. The sizes of highly expanded clones could end up underestimated when identical TCR molecules share a barcode. Modeling gave about three recovered TCR RNA copies per cell versus about ten by digital PCR, implying about 30% capture efficiency. In CMV-specific effector cells, clones with more than 20 RNA copies contained over 99% of molecules, whereas in naive cells such clones contained under 1% of molecules.

Libraries of naive CD8 T cells were built from approximately 20,000 to 980,000 sorted cells, with 10%, 30% or 50% of the purified RNA used. Naive CD8 T cells were FACS-sorted as CD8+CD4-CCR7+CD45RA+ on a BD FACSAria II into RLT Plus buffer. Detection sensitivity was tested by spiking Jurkat RNA equal to some 11 TCR copies' worth into samples containing roughly 18,000-1,000,000 naive CD8 T cells. CD8 T cells were enriched with RosetteSep CD8+ T Cell Enrichment Cocktail and Ficoll-Paque, followed by ACK red cell lysis. In this chain, TRBV4-3 is recombined with TRBJ2-2, with the D gene not confidently named. Material for sequencing was naive CD8+ T cells from blood, with Jurkat cell RNA spiked in. This specimen's cell subset or site label, interpreted: FACS-sorted CD8+CD4-CCR7+CD45RA+ naive T cells. The origin of this receptor is a human donor in good health. Some libraries in this study had Jurkat cell RNA spiked in. CDR3 loop: CASSQDRVIQITGELFF. The nucleotide sequence is TGCGCCAGCAGCCAAGATAGGGTCATACAGATCACCGGGGAGCTGTTTTTT.